A single sample is the source of the 21 T cell receptor beta chains below, sequenced in a study of Graves' ophthalmopathy and Graves' hyperthyroidism. The authors amplified TCR beta CDR3 regions from RNA transcripts. First-round RT-PCR employed HTBI primers, with a second-round multiplex PCR after it. TCRdb reprocessed the multiplex PCR reads with MiXCR, giving one entry per CDR3 protein. Of about 480,000 distinct CDR3 sequences in the sample, about 15% were seen once. The source material was blood. The source of these receptors is a woman aged 30 to 39 with Graves' ophthalmopathy.

This clonotype was counted many times. The genes are TRBV12-5 and TRBJ2-4, with 10 bases lining up with TRBD2. CDR1 LGHNT and CDR2 FRNRAP come from the germline V gene. Trimming took 1 base from V and 0 from J; bases not matched to a gene: 3. This CDR3 contains 17 residues. CDR3 coding DNA: TGTGCTAGTGGTTTGGCTCTAGCGGGGGTAGCCAAAAACATTCAGTACTTC. Translating it yields CASGLALAGVAKNIQYF.

Points on this clonotype: A much larger clone sits a single nucleotide away, making a read error possible. V and J are TRBV28 and TRBJ2-3; D might be TRBD2 (5 bases). This CDR3 contains 15 residues. Germline CDR1 reads MDHEN; CDR2 reads SYDVKM. In DNA form, the CDR3 reads TGTGCCGGCAGTTCACAAGGGAGCCTCAGAGATACGCAGTATTTT. It specifies CAGSSQGSLRDTQYF.

This clonotype was seen ten or more times. In DNA form, the CDR3 reads TGTGCCAGCAGCTTAAAGGGCGGAGCCAAAGGCATGAACACTGAAGCTTTCTTT. It encodes CASSLKGGAKGMNTEAFF. The chain links TRBV7-3 to TRBJ1-1; D is uncertain. Germline V gene lookup returns CDR1 SGHTA and CDR2 FQGTGA. V lost 1 base and J 0 bases, leaving 18 bases between the germline ends. The CDR3 has 18 residues. The full variable domain, its missing parts supplied by reference TRBV7-3 and TRBJ1-1, is GAGVSQTPSNKVTEKGKYVELRCDPISGHTALYWYRQSLGQGPEFLIYFQGTGAADDSGLPNDRFFAVRPEGSVSTLKIQRTERGDSAVYLCASSLKGGAKGMNTEAFFGQGTRLTVV.

In its sample, this clonotype was seen many times. The DNA for the CDR3 is TGCGCCAGCGCCATGGGGCGGGGCGGGGAGCTGTTTTTT. This sequence encodes CASAMGRGGELFF. The V call is TRBV10-1, the J call TRBJ2-2; perhaps TRBD2 as D (6 bases). Germline-derived CDR1 and CDR2 are WNHNN and SYGVQD (reference sequence). The CDR3 covers 13 residues. Trimming cost V 8 bases and J 7 bases, with 14 bases left between them.

This clonotype was observed many times. The chain couples TRBV29-1 to TRBJ1-1, with D tentatively TRBD1 (5 bases). V was cut by 8 bases and J by 3 bases, with 19 bases left in between. The germline CDR1 and CDR2 sequences are SQVTM and ANQGSEA. This CDR3 spans 14 amino acids. The CDR3 DNA sequence: TGCAGCTCAAACCGAGGGGTTATAGACACTGAAGCTTTCTTT. Protein: CSSNRGVIDTEAFF. Complete variable domain (other parts from reference TRBV29-1 and TRBJ1-1): SAVISQKPSRDICQRGTSLTIQCQVDSQVTMMFWYRQQPGQSLTLIATANQGSEATYESGFVIDKFPISRPNLTFSTLTVSNMSPEDSSIYLCSSNRGVIDTEAFFGQGTRLTVV.

Concerning this clonotype: Being one base from a much bigger clone, this may be a read error. The J gene is TRBJ2-7, the V gene TRBV6-5; no clear D. Trimming removed 0 bases from V and 3 bases from J, with 3 bases in between. The CDR3 totals 12 residues. Germline CDR1 reads MNHEY; CDR2 reads SVGAGI. CDR3 residues: CASSYSIYEQYV. The CDR3 DNA reads TGTGCCAGCAGTTACTCTATCTACGAGCAGTACGTC.

The chain joins TRBV7-9 to TRBJ2-5, with TRBD2 identical over 11 bases. The CDR3 runs 16 residues. V shed 3 bases, J shed 2 bases, and the junction held 5 bases outside the gene matches. Germline-derived CDR1 and CDR2 are SEHNR and FQNEAQ (reference sequence). As DNA, the CDR3 is TGTGCCAGCAGCTTGGCGGGACTAGCGGCGCAAGAGACCCAGTACTTC. Translated, it gives CASSLAGLAAQETQYF.

The J gene is TRBJ1-1, the V gene TRBV6-5; D unclear. The CDR3 spans 16 residues. Trimming took off 0 bases at V and 5 bases at J, with 16 bases between the two ends. CDR1 is MNHEY and CDR2 is SVGAGI in the germline V gene. The CDR3 here is CASSYSSQSLFTEAFF. The DNA for the CDR3 is TGTGCCAGCAGTTACTCATCTCAGTCCTTATTTACTGAAGCTTTCTTT.

The genes are TRBV20-1 and TRBJ2-7; D might be TRBD2 (6 bases). V was shortened by 4 bases and J by 4 bases, with 17 bases between the two germline ends. CDR3 length: 14 residues. Germline lookup yields CDR1 DFQATT and CDR2 SNEGSKA (reference sequence). CDR3 nucleotides: TGCAGTGCTACCCTCCTGGCGGGGCGGTACGAGCAGTACTTC. Its translation is CSATLLAGRYEQYF.

This clonotype showed up just a few times. V usage is TRBV11-1 and J usage is TRBJ1-1; D may be TRBD1 (5 bases). This CDR3 region has 16 residues. Trimming pared 1 base from V and 5 bases from J, leaving 17 bases between. CDR1 is SGHAT and CDR2 is FQDESV in the germline V gene (reference sequence). The CDR3 loop is CASSLEKRLRGTEAFF. The CDR3 DNA follows: TGTGCCAGCAGCTTAGAGAAGCGACTTAGGGGAACTGAAGCTTTCTTT.

This clonotype was counted ten times or more. This chain links TRBV20-1 with TRBJ1-3; 7 nucleotides agree with TRBD1. Germline V gene lookup returns CDR1 DFQATT and CDR2 SNEGSKA (reference sequence). The CDR3 spans 13 residues. J lost 5 bases, V lost 2 bases, and 3 bases had no gene match. The chain's CDR3 is CSARRQGRNTIYF. CDR3 coding DNA: TGCAGTGCTAGAAGACAGGGTAGAAACACCATATATTTT.

This clonotype turned up a few times. This chain connects TRBV4-2 to TRBJ2-7, with TRBD2 matching over 13 bases. Germline V gene data show CDR1 as LGHNA and CDR2 as YNFKEQ. V was clipped by 3 bases and J by 2 bases; unmatched bases: 4. This CDR3 has 16 amino acids. As DNA, the CDR3 is TGTGCCAGCAGCCAGGTTGGACTAGCGGGGGCCTACGAGCAGTACTTC. Protein sequence: CASSQVGLAGAYEQYF.

The V and J genes are TRBV15 and TRBJ1-3, with D possibly matching TRBD1 (6 bases). V was trimmed by 5 bases and J by 2 bases, leaving 13 bases between them. This CDR3 is 15 amino acids long. Germline CDR1 reads LNHNV; CDR2 reads YYDKDF (reference sequence). The CDR3 DNA sequence: TGTGCCACCAGCGGGATAAGGGGGACTGGAAACACCATATATTTT. Its protein is CATSGIRGTGNTIYF.

This clonotype was seen at least ten times. V is TRBV28 and J is TRBJ2-7; unclear D gene. V dropped 2 bases and J dropped 4 bases, with 18 bases sitting between them. Germline values: CDR1 MDHEN, CDR2 SYDVKM. CDR3 length: 16 residues. CDR3 coding DNA: TGTGCCAGCAGTTTAACCCTCGACTTGACAAGTTACGAGCAGTACTTC. Protein product: CASSLTLDLTSYEQYF.

This clonotype was recorded only once. The chain is built from TRBV6-1 and TRBJ1-4, with 8 bases identical to TRBD1. CDR1 and CDR2 from the germline V gene are MNHNS and SASEGT. The CDR3 loop spans 15 amino acids. The V and J ends lost 8 bases and 3 bases, in that order; junction bases with no gene match: 8. CDR3: CASAKTGASNEKLFF. The CDR3 DNA is TGTGCCAGCGCGAAGACAGGGGCATCTAATGAAAAACTGTTTTTT.

This clonotype was seen only a few times. The chain joins TRBV4-2 to TRBJ1-1; a weak D match, TRBD1 (6 bases). The CDR3 length is 16 residues. The V gene's germline CDR1 is LGHNA and CDR2 YNFKEQ. V was cut by 4 bases and J by 1 base, with 16 bases left in between. CDR3 DNA sequence: TGTGCCAGCAGCCTACCGGGACAAAGGGGGAACACTGAAGCTTTCTTT. Protein product: CASSLPGQRGNTEAFF.

This clonotype was recorded at least ten times. This chain connects TRBV15 to TRBJ2-7; 9 nucleotides agree with TRBD2. Germline V CDR1 and CDR2: LNHNV, YYDKDF (reference sequence). The CDR3 is 15 amino acids. Trimming removed 0 bases from V and 2 bases from J; junction bases left unmatched: 2. The CDR3 is CATSRDGLATYEQYF. The CDR3 region has the DNA TGTGCCACCAGCAGAGACGGACTAGCGACCTACGAGCAGTACTTC.

The sample holds many counts of this clonotype. The chain has TRBV11-2 and TRBJ1-1; D perhaps matches TRBD1 (5 bases). CDR3 size: 16 residues. V lost 0 bases, J lost 0 bases, and 11 bases lay in between. Germline-derived CDR1 and CDR2 are SGHAT and FQNNGV. CDR3 bases: TGTGCCAGCAGCTTAGAGGGGACGGGAATGAACACTGAAGCTTTCTTT. Protein sequence: CASSLEGTGMNTEAFF. The whole variable domain, remainder taken from reference TRBV11-2 and TRBJ1-1, is EAGVAQSPRYKIIEKRQSVAFWCNPISGHATLYWYQQILGQGPKLLIQFQNNGVVDDSQLPKDRFSAERLKGVDSTLKIQPAKLEDSAVYLCASSLEGTGMNTEAFFGQGTRLTVV.

There are many counts of this clonotype. The J gene is TRBJ2-5, the V gene TRBV15, with D maybe TRBD1 (6 bases). The CDR3 runs 12 residues. With 6 bases removed from V and 5 bases from J, the gap between germline ends came to 10 bases. The germline gives CDR1 LNHNV, CDR2 YYDKDF (reference sequence). The CDR3 loop reads CATRGQGETQYF. The CDR3 nucleotides read TGTGCCACCAGGGGTCAGGGGGAGACCCAGTACTTC.

For this clonotype: The junction departs from germline at one end; a sequencing error may be responsible. The V gene is TRBV28, the J gene TRBJ1-1; perhaps TRBD1 as D (6 bases). Germline CDR1 MDHEN, CDR2 SYDVKM. The CDR3 totals 15 residues. The CDR3: CAGSLRGYGNTEAFF. Written as DNA, the CDR3 is TGTGCCGGCAGTCTGAGGGGGTATGGGAACACTGAAGCTTTCTTT.

This clonotype appeared many times. The chain uses TRBV3-1 and TRBJ1-2; 7 nucleotides line up with TRBD1. With V trimmed by 2 bases and J by 8 bases, 5 bases remained unmatched. The length of the CDR3 is 13 residues. The V gene's germline CDR1 is LGHDT and CDR2 YNNKEL (reference sequence). CDR3 region: CASSQTRTGGYTF. CDR3 DNA sequence: TGTGCCAGCAGCCAAACCCGGACAGGCGGCTACACCTTC.